This T cell receptor (beta chain) was identified in a study of T cell responses to AZD1222 COVID-19 vaccine. CDR1 ENHRY and CDR2 SYGVKD come from the germline V gene. The CDR3 spans 17 residues. V was cut by 2 bases and J by 2 bases, with 15 bases left in between. Profiled with immunoSEQ multiplex PCR; TCRdb holds only in-frame clones, not every one. The sample records 110,000 or so clones, 91% being singletons. The receptor was isolated from an adult in good health. The sequencing used peripheral blood, collected on day 0 of AZD1222 vaccination. The genes are TRBV10-3 and TRBJ1-4; no firm D call. CDR3 amino acids: CAISEIPLLDTNEKLFF. The DNA for the CDR3 is TGTGCCATCAGTGAGATCCCACTTCTCGACACTAATGAAAAACTGTTTTTT.